Given below is one T cell receptor beta chain in context. Its antigen is as yet unknown. This CDR3 region has 12 residues. The germline CDR1 and CDR2 sequences are MDHEN and SYDVKM. V was pared by 6 bases and J by 4 bases, with 10 bases between. The data were obtained in a study of T cells in localized non-small cell lung cancer. Measured with immunoSEQ multiplex PCR; TCRdb has only the in-frame clones, and not every one. The sample lists more than 45,000 clones; over 70% were seen once. The study, taken as a whole, reports: The study found T cell clonality highest in uninvolved adjacent lung, above tumor. A single tumor region was sequenced, leaving heterogeneity possible.

This specimen was peripheral blood mononuclear cells, taken before any cancer treatment. The sequence derives from a man aged 40 to 70 with stage III lung adenocarcinoma. V and J are TRBV28 and TRBJ2-7; TRBD1 might be the D (6 bases). The CDR3 region is CASSVTGYEQYF. For the CDR3, the DNA is TGTGCCAGCAGCGTGACAGGTTACGAGCAGTACTTC.